This T cell receptor (beta chain) was captured in a study of OX40 agonist ivuxolimab in advanced cancers. Study-level information: Patients received intravenous ivuxolimab every 2 weeks at 0.01 to 10 mg/kg. Study outcomes and limitations: Both CD4+ and CD8+ T cell populations in blood had undergone clonal expansion by week 6 at 0.1 to 3.0 mg/kg. Expanded clones tended on average to be more numerous among CD8+ T cells than CD4+.

This clone came up a few times. Its target is not known. Autoimmune disease history or systemic immunosuppression led to patient exclusion. Some clones are missing from TCRdb's copy, which holds only in-frame ones; the method was immunoSEQ multiplex PCR. The table shows tens of thousands of clones, with roughly 87% occurring only once. Deletions cut 7 bases from V and 1 base from J, with 7 bases between. Germline V gene sequence: CDR1 SQVTM, CDR2 ANQGSEA. The CDR3 runs to 11 residues. The genes are TRBV29-1 and TRBJ1-1; D is unresolved. Sequencing was performed on CD4+ or CD8+ T cells sorted from blood, taken in a trial of the OX40 agonist ivuxolimab. The clonotype originates from an adult with an advanced solid tumor such as melanoma, head and neck, liver or kidney cancer. The chain's CDR3 is CSARTNTEAFF. CDR3 sequence (DNA): TGCAGCGCTCGAACGAACACTGAAGCTTTCTTT.